This section outlines one TCR beta chain sequence together with its context. Only in-frame clones appear in the TCRdb table, and some are missing; sequencing was by immunoSEQ multiplex PCR. Of hundreds of thousands of clones in the sample, 88% were seen once. This entry is derived from a study of blood T cell repertoires in COVID-19. Background on the study: The analysed material was cDNA or gDNA that came from T cells, B-cell-depleted T cells, or PBMCs.

This TCR was sampled from a man older than 75 with acute or convalescent COVID-19. The sample comprised peripheral blood.

This CDR3 is CASSQDVAWGVSYEQYF. The CDR3 nucleotides read TGTGCCAGCAGCCAAGATGTTGCTTGGGGGGTATCCTACGAGCAGTACTTC. The V call is TRBV3-1 (or the pseudogene TRBV3-2), the J call TRBJ2-7; D is possibly TRBD2 (6 bases). This CDR3 region has 17 residues. Trimming pared 0 bases from V and 1 base from J, leaving 16 bases between. Germline CDR1 and CDR2: LGHDT and YNNKEL (reference sequence).